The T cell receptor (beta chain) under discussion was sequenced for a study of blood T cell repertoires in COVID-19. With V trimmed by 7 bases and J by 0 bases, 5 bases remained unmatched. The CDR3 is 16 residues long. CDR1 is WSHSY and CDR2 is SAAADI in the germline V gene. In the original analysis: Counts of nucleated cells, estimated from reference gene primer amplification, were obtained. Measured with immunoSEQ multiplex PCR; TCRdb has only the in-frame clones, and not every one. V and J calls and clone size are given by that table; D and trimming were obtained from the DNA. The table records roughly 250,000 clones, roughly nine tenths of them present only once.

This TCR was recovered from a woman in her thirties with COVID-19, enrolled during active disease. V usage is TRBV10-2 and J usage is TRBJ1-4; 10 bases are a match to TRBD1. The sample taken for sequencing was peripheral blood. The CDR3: CASIRDRGSTNEKLFF. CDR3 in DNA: TGCGCCAGCATCCGGGACAGGGGATCAACTAATGAAAAACTGTTTTTT.